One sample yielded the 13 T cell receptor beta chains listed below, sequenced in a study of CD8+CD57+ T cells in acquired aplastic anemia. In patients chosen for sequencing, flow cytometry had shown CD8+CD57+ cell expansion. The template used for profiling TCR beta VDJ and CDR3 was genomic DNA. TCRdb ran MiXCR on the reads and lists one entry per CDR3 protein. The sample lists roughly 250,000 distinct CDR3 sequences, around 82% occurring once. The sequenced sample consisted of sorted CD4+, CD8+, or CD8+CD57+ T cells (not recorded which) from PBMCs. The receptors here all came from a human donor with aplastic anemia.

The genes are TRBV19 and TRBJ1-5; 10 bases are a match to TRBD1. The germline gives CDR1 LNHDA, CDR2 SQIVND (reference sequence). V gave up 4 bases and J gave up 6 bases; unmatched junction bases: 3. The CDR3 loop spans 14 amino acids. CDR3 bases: TGTGCCAGTAGTAGGGGACAGGGGTTTCAGCCCCAGCATTTT. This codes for CASSRGQGFQPQHF.

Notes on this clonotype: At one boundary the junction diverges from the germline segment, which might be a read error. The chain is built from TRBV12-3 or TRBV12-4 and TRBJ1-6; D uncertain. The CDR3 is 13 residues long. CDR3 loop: CASRCSDISPLHF. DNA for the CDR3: TGTGCCAGCAGGTGCTCAGACATTTCACCCCTCCATTTT.

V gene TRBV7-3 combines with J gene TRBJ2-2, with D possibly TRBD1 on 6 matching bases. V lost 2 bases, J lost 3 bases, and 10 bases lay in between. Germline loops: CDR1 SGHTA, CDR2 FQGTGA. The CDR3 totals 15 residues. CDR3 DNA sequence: TGTGCCAGCAGCTTACGGACAGCTTACACCGGGGAGCTGTTTTTT. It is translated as CASSLRTAYTGELFF.

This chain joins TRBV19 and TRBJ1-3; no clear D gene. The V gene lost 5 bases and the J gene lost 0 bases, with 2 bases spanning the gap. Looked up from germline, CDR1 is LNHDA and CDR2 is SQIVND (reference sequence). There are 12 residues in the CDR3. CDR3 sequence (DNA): TGTGCCAGTAGTCCCTCTGGAAACACCATATATTTT. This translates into CASSPSGNTIYF.

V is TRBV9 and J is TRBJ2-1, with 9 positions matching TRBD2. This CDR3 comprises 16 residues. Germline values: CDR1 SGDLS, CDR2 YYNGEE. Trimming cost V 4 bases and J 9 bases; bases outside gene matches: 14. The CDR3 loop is CASSPRSSGGPGEQFF. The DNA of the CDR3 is TGTGCCAGCAGCCCCCGTAGCAGCGGGGGGCCTGGTGAGCAGTTCTTC.

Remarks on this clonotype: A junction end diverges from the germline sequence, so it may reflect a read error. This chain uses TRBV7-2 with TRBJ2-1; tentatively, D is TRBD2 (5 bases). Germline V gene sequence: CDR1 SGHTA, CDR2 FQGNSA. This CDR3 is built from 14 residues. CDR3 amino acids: CASSSHPSYNAQFF. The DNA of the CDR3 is TGTGCCAGCAGCTCACATCCTAGCTACAATGCGCAGTTCTTC. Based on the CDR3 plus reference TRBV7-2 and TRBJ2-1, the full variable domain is GAGVSQSPSNKVTEKGKDVELRCDPISGHTALYWYRQSLGQGLEFLIYFQGNSAPDKSGLPSDRFSAERTGGSVSTLTIQRTQQEDSAVYLCASSSHPSYNAQFFGPGTRLTVL.

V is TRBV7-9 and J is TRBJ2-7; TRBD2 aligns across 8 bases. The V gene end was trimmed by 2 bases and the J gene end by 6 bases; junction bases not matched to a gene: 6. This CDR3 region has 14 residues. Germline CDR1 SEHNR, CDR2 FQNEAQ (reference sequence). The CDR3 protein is CASSLTGGSGEQYF. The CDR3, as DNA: TGTGCCAGCAGCTTAACGGGGGGGTCCGGCGAGCAGTACTTC.

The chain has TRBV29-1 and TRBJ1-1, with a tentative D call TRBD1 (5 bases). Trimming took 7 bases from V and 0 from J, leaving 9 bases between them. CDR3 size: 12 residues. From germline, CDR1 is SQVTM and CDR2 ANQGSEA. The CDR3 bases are TGCAGCGGACAGATCATGAACACTGAAGCTTTCTTT. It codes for CSGQIMNTEAFF. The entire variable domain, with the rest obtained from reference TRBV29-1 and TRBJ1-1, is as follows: SAVISQKPSRDICQRGTSLTIQCQVDSQVTMMFWYRQQPGQSLTLIATANQGSEATYESGFVIDKFPISRPNLTFSTLTVSNMSPEDSSIYLCSGQIMNTEAFFGQGTRLTVV.

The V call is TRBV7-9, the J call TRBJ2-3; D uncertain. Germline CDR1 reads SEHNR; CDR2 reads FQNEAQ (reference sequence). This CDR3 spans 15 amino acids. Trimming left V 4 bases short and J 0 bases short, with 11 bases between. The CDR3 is CASSSQTVSTDTQYF. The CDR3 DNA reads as TGTGCCAGCAGCTCTCAGACTGTTAGCACAGATACGCAGTATTTT.

The CDR3 protein is CASSPSYRPRIGTEAFF. Here the CDR3 DNA reads TGTGCCAGCAGCCCCTCGTACAGACCCAGGATAGGGACTGAAGCTTTCTTT. This chain links TRBV4-2 with TRBJ1-1, with D hard to call. V lost 4 bases, J lost 5 bases, and 23 bases lay in between. Germline V gene lookup returns CDR1 LGHNA and CDR2 YNFKEQ. This CDR3 has 17 residues.

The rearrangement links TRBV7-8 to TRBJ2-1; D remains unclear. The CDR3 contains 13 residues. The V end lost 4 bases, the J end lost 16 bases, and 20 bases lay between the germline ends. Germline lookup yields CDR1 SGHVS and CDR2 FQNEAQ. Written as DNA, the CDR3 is TGTGCCAGCAGCTCAAATGGAGCTGAGCAGTACTTCTTC. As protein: CASSSNGAEQYFF. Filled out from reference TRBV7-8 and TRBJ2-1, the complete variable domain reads GAGVSQSPRYKVAKRGQDVALRCDPISGHVSLFWYQQALGQGPEFLTYFQNEAQLDKSGLPSDRFFAERPEGSVSTLKIQRTQQEDSAVYLCASSSNGAEQYFFGPGTRLTVL.

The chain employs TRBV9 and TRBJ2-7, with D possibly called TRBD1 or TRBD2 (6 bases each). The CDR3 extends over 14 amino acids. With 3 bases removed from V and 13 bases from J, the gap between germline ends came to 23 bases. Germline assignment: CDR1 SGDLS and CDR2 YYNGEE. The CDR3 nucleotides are TGTGCCAGCAGCGGACGGGGGCCAGGGGTGGAGACTTACTTC. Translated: CASSGRGPGVETYF.

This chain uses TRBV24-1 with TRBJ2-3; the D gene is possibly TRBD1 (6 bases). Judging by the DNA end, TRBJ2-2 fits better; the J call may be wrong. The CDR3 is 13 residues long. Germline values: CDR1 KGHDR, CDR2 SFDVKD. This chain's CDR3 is CASWDGDTGTLFF. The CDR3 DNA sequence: TGTGCCAGCTGGGACGGGGACACAGGTACGCTGTTTTTT.